This section outlines one T cell receptor beta chain sequence together with its context. Its target is unknown. The CDR3 totals 15 residues. CDR1 SQVTM and CDR2 ANQGSEA come from the germline V gene. The ends lost 6 bases at V and 9 bases at J; junction bases unmatched: 12. Amplification of TCR beta CDR3 regions used RNA as the template. A first-round RT-PCR of the TCR CDR3 used the HTBI primer set. TCRdb fed the multiplex PCR reads into MiXCR, producing one record per CDR3 protein. The table lists roughly 800,000 distinct CDR3 sequences, around 38% of them singletons, with 7.5% to 9.5% in the top ten. This sample was included in a study of T cells in Graves' hyperthyroidism and ophthalmopathy. Clinicians diagnosed patients from clinical symptoms, serum thyroxine and TRAb, thyroid ultrasound and orbital computed tomography. Overall study findings and caveats: Expanded thyroid clonotypes (above 0.001) were mostly also found in blood. Before onset, ophthalmopathy was predicted by the model a median roughly six months earlier.

The chain recombines TRBV29-1 with TRBJ1-6; the match to TRBD1 covers 9 bases. The sample was blood. This receptor was taken from a young man with Graves' hyperthyroidism. CDR3 in amino acids: CSVAWGQGWGSPLHF. The CDR3 bases are TGCAGCGTAGCATGGGGACAGGGATGGGGTTCACCCCTCCACTTT.